A selection of T cell receptor beta chains follows, all from one sample in a study of a mutant IDH1 vaccine in newly diagnosed glioma. Assay used: immunoSEQ multiplex PCR; TCRdb lists only in-frame clones, some missing. Seen here are tens of thousands of clones, around 76% observed once, and the top ten hold approximately 5.3%. Antigen specificity for these receptors is unknown. The sequencing here drew on PBMCs, taken from a glioma patient whose treatment included an IDH1 peptide vaccine. These receptors all stem from a man over 45 with glioma. CDR3s include the opening cysteine and the closing phenylalanine or tryptophan.

v_call	j_call	cdr3_aa
TRBV7-8	TRBJ1-6	CASSRAYGLGANSPLHF
TRBV4-3	TRBJ2-6	CASSLVGANVLTF
TRBV19	TRBJ1-5	CASRPEAYSNQPQHF
TRBV30	TRBJ2-1	CAWIARGGRSYNEQFF
TRBV11-2	TRBJ2-6	CASTSAGAVSGANVLTF
TRBV5-1	TRBJ2-1	CASSTGQPGVYNEQFF
TRBV6-5	TRBJ1-1	CASSRGENTEAFF
TRBV30	TRBJ1-1	CAWLMNTEAFF
TRBV6-1	TRBJ1-5	CASSEAGGAGYSNQPQHF
TRBV10-1	TRBJ2-1	CASGNRDRRIFF
TRBV5-1	TRBJ2-3	CASSFKDQTDTQYF
TRBV29-1	TRBJ1-5	CSFIGGFNQPQHF
TRBV28	TRBJ1-5	CASRMVSNQPQHF
TRBV25-1	TRBJ1-3	CASRDRGQGNTIYF
TRBV20-1	TRBJ2-3	CSARGPTQYF
TRBV5-3	TRBJ1-6	CARSLYRFGPPLHF
TRBV6-5	TRBJ2-1	CASSSALDGEQFF
TRBV25-1	TRBJ1-1	CASSESGWDTEAFF
TRBV6-1	TRBJ2-7	CASSLRRLIEQYF
TRBV19	TRBJ1-2	CASSTNDHREHDYGYTF
TRBV25-1	TRBJ1-2	CASSEGGGRGYTF
TRBV13	TRBJ2-7	CASSFSGGVLEQYF
TRBV5-1	TRBJ1-1	CASSFSRNTEAFF
TRBV7-8	TRBJ2-3	CASSLIRGLEIDTQYF
TRBV6-1	TRBJ1-5	CASSEKPGGTQGQPQHF
TRBV11-2	TRBJ2-2	CASSLLAGGSGELFF
TRBV4-1	TRBJ1-1	CASSQTRGTENTEAFF
TRBV4-2	TRBJ1-2	CASSQKEMAVGYGYTF
TRBV4-2	TRBJ1-1	CASSQGKAEAFF
TRBV5-1	TRBJ2-1	CASSGSGSPSANEQFF
TRBV5-5	TRBJ1-2	CASSRTLGQTNYGYTF
TRBV4-2	TRBJ1-3	CASSPPLTGGPGNTIYF
TRBV7-3	TRBJ2-2	CASSLNGATGELFF
TRBV28	TRBJ2-7	CARLRGGAAIYEQYF
TRBV25-1	TRBJ2-5	CASSEWGGETQYF
TRBV2	TRBJ1-2	CASSETGFVGYGYTF
TRBV2	TRBJ1-5	CASRAGQGPKPQHF
TRBV6-5	TRBJ2-5	CASSSDRVTVQETQYF
TRBV7-6	TRBJ2-1	CASSPDRFYNEQFF
TRBV6-1	TRBJ1-3	CASSAYRGSGNTIYF
TRBV2	TRBJ2-3	CAIVPSGGRNTQYF
TRBV6-6	TRBJ1-2	CASRDNNYGYTF
TRBV28	TRBJ1-5	CASRAWTGDQPQHF